Listed below are T cell receptor beta chains from one sample, sequenced in a study of blood T cell repertoires in COVID-19. Assay used: immunoSEQ multiplex PCR; TCRdb lists only in-frame clones, some missing. The table lists about 220,000 clones, approximately 85% of them singletons, with approximately 2.3% in the top ten. Sequencing input: peripheral blood. These receptors came from a woman between 70 and 85 years old with COVID-19, enrolled during active disease. Each CDR3 is given with its conserved first and last residue. The D gene is left open where the match is weak. Only some rows state a clone size, as once, few, many or a class for expanded clones.

abundance	v_gene	d_gene	j_gene	CDR3nt	CDR3aa
-	TRBV10-3	-	TRBJ1-2	TGTGCCATCAGTGAGTCGAGGGAAGGAAGAGAAAACCACTATGGCTACACCTTC	CAISESREGRENHYGYTF
-	TRBV19	-	TRBJ1-5	TGTGCCAGCAGGGGCCTCGGGTCAGGTCAGCCCCAGCATTTT	CASRGLGSGQPQHF
few	TRBV29-1	TRBD2	TRBJ2-7	TGCAGCGTCCTTGGGACTAGCGGGAGGCATTTCTACGAGCAGTACTTC	CSVLGTSGRHFYEQYF
-	TRBV7-3	-	TRBJ2-6	TGTGCCAGCAGCTTACTAGGGGCCAACGTCCTGACTTTC	CASSLLGANVLTF
-	TRBV7-3	-	TRBJ2-2	TGTGCCAGCAGCCCTCTTGCCGGGGAGCTGTTTTTT	CASSPLAGELFF
-	TRBV4-2	TRBD1	TRBJ1-6	TGTGCCAGCAGCCAAGATTTGACAGGGTATAATTCACCCCTCCACTTT	CASSQDLTGYNSPLHF
-	TRBV19	-	TRBJ2-7	TGTGCCAGTAGTGACACAGGGGGGGTTACCTACGAGCAGTACTTC	CASSDTGGVTYEQYF
-	TRBV2	-	TRBJ1-5	TGTGCCAGCAGTGAACTAGGCAGGGGCAATCAGCCCCAGCATTTT	CASSELGRGNQPQHF
-	TRBV11-3	-	TRBJ1-1	TGTGCCAGCACCCGGGGCGGGGGGAACACTGAAGCTTTCTTT	CASTRGGGNTEAFF
-	TRBV5-1	-	TRBJ1-5	TGCGCCAGCTCCCAGGACAGTCCCGATCAGCCCCAGCATTTT	CASSQDSPDQPQHF
-	TRBV11-2	TRBD1	TRBJ1-2	TGTGCCAGCAGCACAAACAGGGGGAACGGTGGCTACACCTTC	CASSTNRGNGGYTF
-	TRBV5-4	-	TRBJ1-3	TGTGCCAGCAGCAGTCGACTGGGAAACACCATATATTTT	CASSSRLGNTIYF
-	TRBV3-1/TRBV3-2	-	TRBJ1-2	TGTGCCAGCAGCCCCAGTGGGGGGACTTTGAATGGCTACACCTTC	CASSPSGGTLNGYTF
-	TRBV7-8	TRBD1	TRBJ1-1	TGTGCCAGCAGCTTAGTCCACAGGGGGCCCATGAACACTGAAGCTTTCTTT	CASSLVHRGPMNTEAFF
-	TRBV6-5	TRBD2	TRBJ2-1	TGTGCCAGCAGTAAACTAGCGGGAGATGGCAATGAGCAGTTCTTC	CASSKLAGDGNEQFF
-	TRBV7-3	TRBD1	TRBJ1-1	TGTGCCAGCAGCCAGACAGGGGATTGGACTGAAGCTTTCTTT	CASSQTGDWTEAFF
-	TRBV30	-	TRBJ1-6	TGTGCCTGGAGTGTAGGGACACTGAATAATTCACCCCTCCACTTT	CAWSVGTLNNSPLHF
-	TRBV5-1	-	TRBJ1-1	TGCGCCAGCAGCTCCAACAGGAACACTGAAGCTTTCTTT	CASSSNRNTEAFF
-	TRBV2	-	TRBJ1-2	TGTGCCAGCAGTAACAGGGACTATGGCTACACCTTC	CASSNRDYGYTF
-	TRBV10-3	TRBD1	TRBJ1-1	TGTGCCATCAGCTCATCCGACAGGGTTTACACTGAAGCTTTCTTT	CAISSSDRVYTEAFF
-	TRBV29-1	-	TRBJ1-4	TGCAGCGCCCGGGAGTCCGACGAAAAACTGTTTTTT	CSARESDEKLFF
once	TRBV4-3	TRBD1	TRBJ2-1	TGCGCCAGCAGCCACCGACAGGGGGGGTACAATGAGCAGTTCTTC	CASSHRQGGYNEQFF
-	TRBV19	-	TRBJ2-1	TGTGCCAGTAGTATTAATACAGTTCAGAATGAGCAGTTCTTC	CASSINTVQNEQFF
-	TRBV27	TRBD1	TRBJ1-1	TGTGCCAGCAGTTCACCGGGACAGTGGACTGAAGCTTTCTTT	CASSSPGQWTEAFF
-	TRBV3-1/TRBV3-2	TRBD1	TRBJ1-5	TGTGCCAGCAGCACTGGACAGGGGAGCAATCAGCCCCAGCATTTT	CASSTGQGSNQPQHF
-	TRBV6-5	TRBD1	TRBJ2-2	TGTGCCAGCAGTCTCGGACAGGGCCTGGAGCGGGAGCTGTTTTTT	CASSLGQGLERELFF
-	TRBV7-2	TRBD1	TRBJ2-2	TGTGCCAGCAGGCAGGGGGCGGGCACCGGGGAGCTGTTTTTT	CASRQGAGTGELFF
-	TRBV6-1	TRBD1	TRBJ1-2	TGTGCCAGCAGTGAAGCGGACAGGAACTATGGCTACACCTTC	CASSEADRNYGYTF
-	TRBV5-4	-	TRBJ2-6	TGTGCCAGCGGTTCAGGGGTCCTCTCTGGGGCCAACGTCCTGACTTTC	CASGSGVLSGANVLTF
-	TRBV2	-	TRBJ1-2	TGTGCCAGCAGACAGGGTCCTAACTATGGCTACACCTTC	CASRQGPNYGYTF
-	TRBV7-3	TRBD1	TRBJ1-1	TGTGCCAGCAGCGCCGGGACAGCGAACACTGAAGCTTTCTTT	CASSAGTANTEAFF
once	TRBV7-2	TRBD1	TRBJ1-1	TGTGCCAGCAGCTTAGTAACAGGGGGCACTGAAGCTTTCTTT	CASSLVTGGTEAFF
-	TRBV27	TRBD2	TRBJ2-7	TGTGCCAGCAGTCTCACTATGGGACTAGCGGGAGAAGAAGTGGGCGAGCAGTACTTC	CASSLTMGLAGEEVGEQYF
-	TRBV7-3	-	TRBJ1-1	TGTGCCAGCAGCCCAAGGGGTCCCACTGAAGCTTTCTTT	CASSPRGPTEAFF
-	TRBV27	TRBD1	TRBJ2-7	TGTGCCAGCAGGAAGGGGGCGCAGTATAACGAGCAGTACTTC	CASRKGAQYNEQYF
-	TRBV10-3	-	TRBJ1-2	TGTGCTTCATCTCCCAGGCAGGGCTATGGCTACACCTTC	CASSPRQGYGYTF
-	TRBV6-2/TRBV6-3	-	TRBJ1-2	TGTGCCAGCAGTTACGGCCAGGGGACCTATGGCTACACCTTC	CASSYGQGTYGYTF
many	TRBV6-1	-	TRBJ1-5	TGTGCCAGCAGTGACCTATATAGCAATCAGCCCCAGCATTTT	CASSDLYSNQPQHF
-	TRBV30	TRBD2	TRBJ2-1	TGTGCCTGGAGTTGGACTAGCGGGATCAATGAGCAGTTCTTC	CAWSWTSGINEQFF
-	TRBV21-1	-	TRBJ2-1	TGTGCCAGCAGCCGTCAGGGAGGGCCGAGCAATGAGCAGTTCTTC	CASSRQGGPSNEQFF
-	TRBV27	-	TRBJ2-2	TGTGCCAGCAGATTCTCCGGGACATTGAACACCGGGGAGCTGTTTTTT	CASRFSGTLNTGELFF
-	TRBV6-6	-	TRBJ1-2	TGTGCCAGCAGTTACTCAGTTATCCCGGCAGGTGGCTACACCTTC	CASSYSVIPAGGYTF
-	TRBV6-6	-	TRBJ1-1	TGTGCCAGCACACACAGAGTGAACACTGAAGCTTTCTTT	CASTHRVNTEAFF
-	TRBV5-1	-	TRBJ1-2	TGCGCCAGCAGCTTGGAGGCTAGAAATCACGGCTACACCTTC	CASSLEARNHGYTF
-	TRBV19	-	TRBJ1-1	TGTGCCAGTAGTCACCGGGAGAACACTGAAGCTTTCTTT	CASSHRENTEAFF
-	TRBV19	TRBD1	TRBJ1-2	TGTGCCAGTAGTATCGTGAGACAGGGTGTTGCTGGCTACACCTTC	CASSIVRQGVAGYTF
-	TRBV6-2/TRBV6-3	TRBD1	TRBJ1-2	TGTGCCAGCAGTAAGGGGACAGGGGGCACAGGAGGCTACACCTTC	CASSKGTGGTGGYTF
-	TRBV19	-	TRBJ1-1	TGTGCCAGTAGTACCCGGACACCCCCCGACGTCACTGAAGCTTTCTTT	CASSTRTPPDVTEAFF
-	TRBV5-1	TRBD1	TRBJ2-7	TGCGCCAGCAGCACGTGGGGACAGTTGTCCGAGCAGTACTTC	CASSTWGQLSEQYF
few	TRBV19	TRBD1	TRBJ1-2	TGTGCCAGTAGCGCGACAGGGGGCTCCTATGGCTACACCTTC	CASSATGGSYGYTF
few	TRBV4-2	TRBD2	TRBJ2-5	TGTGCCAGCAGCCAAGAGGGAGCGGGAGAGTGGGAAGAGACCCAGTACTTC	CASSQEGAGEWEETQYF
-	TRBV7-3	TRBD1	TRBJ2-1	TGTGCCAGCAGCTGGGGACAGGGGCATTACAATGAGCAGTTCTTC	CASSWGQGHYNEQFF
-	TRBV11-3	TRBD1	TRBJ1-1	TGTGCCAGCTGCGAGCGACAGGGGACCACTGAAGCTTTCTTT	CASCERQGTTEAFF